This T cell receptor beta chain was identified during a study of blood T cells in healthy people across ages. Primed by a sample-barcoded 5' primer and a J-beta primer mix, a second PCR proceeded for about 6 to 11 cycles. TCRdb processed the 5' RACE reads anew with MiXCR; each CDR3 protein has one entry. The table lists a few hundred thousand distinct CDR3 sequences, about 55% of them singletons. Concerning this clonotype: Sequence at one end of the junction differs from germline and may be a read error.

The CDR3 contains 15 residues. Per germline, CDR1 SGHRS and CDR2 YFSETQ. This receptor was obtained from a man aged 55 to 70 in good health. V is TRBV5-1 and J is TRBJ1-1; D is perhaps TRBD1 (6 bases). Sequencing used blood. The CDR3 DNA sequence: TGCGCCAGCAGACTATCGGGGGCGGGGAACACTGAGGCTTTCTTT. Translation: CASRLSGAGNTEAFF. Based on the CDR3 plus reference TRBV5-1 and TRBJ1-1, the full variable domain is KAGVTQTPRYLIKTRGQQVTLSCSPISGHRSVSWYQQTPGQGLQFLFEYFSETQRNKGNFPGRFSGRQFSNSRSEMNVSTLELGDSALYLCASRLSGAGNTEAFFGQGTRLTVV.